Included here is one T cell receptor beta chain sequence, with context. This entry comes from a study of blood T cell repertoires in COVID-19. Study at large: The study drew acute and convalescent COVID-19 samples from the United States, Italy and Spain.

Sequenced by immunoSEQ multiplex PCR; TCRdb stores in-frame clones only, minus some. The sample shows 60,000 to 90,000 clones, less than 90% of them seen only once. With 7 bases clipped from V and 9 bases from J, the junction kept 11 bases outside the gene matches. The CDR3 extends over 14 amino acids. Germline V CDR1 and CDR2: SNHLY, FYNNEI. The chain links TRBV2 to TRBJ1-5; 8 bases line up with TRBD1. The material sequenced was peripheral blood. The TCR was taken from a man aged 50 to 59 with acute or convalescent COVID-19. CDR3 in amino acids: CASKGGTGPLPQHF. CDR3 nucleotides: TGTGCCAGCAAGGGGGGGACAGGCCCTTTGCCCCAGCATTTT.